Following are 26 T cell receptor beta chains from one sample sequenced in a study of cytomegalovirus exposure and HLA in healthy donors. PCR amplification relied on 60 Vbeta primers (plus 13 Jbeta primers). TCRdb's table, derived via immunoSEQ multiplex PCR, lists solely in-frame clones and lacks some. This table has about 150,000 clones, approximately 72% appearing once. Source material: PBMCs. All receptors come from a man aged 18 to 35 in good health and CMV-seronegative.

This sequence joins TRBV28 and TRBJ2-2; 11 bases line up with TRBD2. CDR1 is MDHEN, CDR2 SYDVKM, per germline. CDR3 length: 15 amino acids. V dropped 6 bases and J dropped 7; count of bases not matched to a gene: 7. The DNA for the CDR3 is TGTGCCAGCAGCCCGACTAGCGGGGTCGGCGGGGAGCTGTTTTTT. Translated: CASSPTSGVGGELFF.

The rearrangement uses TRBV6-1 and TRBJ1-2, with a tentative D call TRBD1 (6 bases). Trimming cost V 0 bases and J 4 bases, with 12 bases left between them. Germline V CDR1 and CDR2: MNHNS, SASEGT. The CDR3 is 15 amino acids. The chain's CDR3 is CASSEAPGGVYGYTF. CDR3 DNA sequence: TGTGCCAGCAGTGAAGCGCCGGGGGGCGTCTATGGCTACACCTTC.

The chain couples TRBV29-1 to TRBJ2-2, with D possibly being TRBD1 (6 bases). V was pared by 6 bases and J by 1 base, with 18 bases between. Per the germline V gene, CDR1 is SQVTM and CDR2 is ANQGSEA. The CDR3 length is 16 residues. The CDR3 here is CSVPSEGVWNTGELFF. The CDR3 region has the DNA TGCAGCGTCCCCTCCGAGGGGGTTTGGAACACCGGGGAGCTGTTTTTT.

V gene TRBV19 combines with J gene TRBJ1-1; 9 positions agree with TRBD1. This CDR3 is 15 amino acids long. CDR1 and CDR2 (germline): LNHDA, SQIVND (reference sequence). Unmatched junction bases numbered 9, after V lost 4 bases and J lost 6 bases. CDR3 coding DNA: TGTGCCAGTAGTACCTATAACAGGGGGCACGCTGAAGCTTTCTTT. It codes for CASSTYNRGHAEAFF.

The V gene is TRBV6-5, the J gene TRBJ1-2; no reliable D call. The germline V and J ends were trimmed by 5 bases and 2 bases, with 12 bases remaining between them. Per the germline V gene, CDR1 is MNHEY and CDR2 is SVGAGI. This CDR3 has 14 amino acids. CDR3 sequence: CASSRTELNYGYTF. The DNA for the CDR3 is TGTGCCAGCAGTAGGACTGAGCTGAACTATGGCTACACCTTC.

The chain couples TRBV18 to TRBJ2-1; D is possibly TRBD2 (6 bases). Looked up from germline, CDR1 is KGHSH and CDR2 is LQKENI. V dropped 5 bases and J dropped 9 bases, with 11 bases sitting between them. The length of the CDR3 is 12 residues. CDR3 region: CASSWGDGEQFF. The CDR3 DNA is TGTGCCAGCTCATGGGGGGACGGTGAGCAGTTCTTC.

In DNA, the CDR3 is TGTGCCTGGAGTGTAGGGGGTTGGTCTGGAAACACCATATATTTT. This gives the protein CAWSVGGWSGNTIYF. This chain links TRBV30 with TRBJ1-3; tentatively, D is TRBD1 (6 bases). Trimming took off 0 bases at V and 1 base at J, with 10 bases between the two ends. Germline V gene data show CDR1 as GTSNPN and CDR2 as SVGIG (reference sequence). The CDR3 has 15 amino acids.

Note on this clone: Additional DNA sequences in this sample encode the identical CDR3. The rearrangement links TRBV25-1 to TRBJ1-2; maybe TRBD1 (6 bases). Per the germline V gene, CDR1 is MGHDK and CDR2 is SYGVNS. With 5 bases removed from V and 0 bases from J, the gap between germline ends came to 10 bases. The CDR3 extends over 14 amino acids. The CDR3 loop is CASSLQGANYGYTF. CDR3 DNA: TGTGCCAGCAGTCTACAGGGTGCTAACTATGGCTACACCTTC.

This clone was counted a single time. V is TRBV19 and J is TRBJ2-4, with 10 bases aligning to TRBD2. V shed 1 base, J shed 7 bases, and the junction held 10 bases outside the gene matches. Per germline, CDR1 LNHDA and CDR2 SQIVND (reference sequence). This CDR3 contains 17 residues. The CDR3 coding sequence is TGTGCCAGTAGTATAGGGGGTAGCGGGGGGTCGTGGAACATTCAGTACTTC. This gives the protein CASSIGGSGGSWNIQYF.

V usage is TRBV7-6 and J usage is TRBJ2-7; 8 bases align to TRBD2. Germline loops: CDR1 SGHVS, CDR2 FNYEAQ. The ends lost 5 bases at V and 3 bases at J; junction bases unmatched: 6. The CDR3 loop spans 14 amino acids. The CDR3 loop is CASSTSAGGYEQYF. CDR3 DNA sequence: TGTGCCAGCAGCACGTCTGCGGGGGGCTACGAGCAGTACTTC.

The table lists this clone with a count of one. The V and J genes are TRBV5-1 and TRBJ1-5; weak D call: TRBD1 (5 bases). The CDR3 is 16 amino acids. The germline V gene has CDR1 SGHRS and CDR2 YFSETQ. The V end was cut by 0 bases, the J end by 2 bases, with 12 bases between. CDR3 nucleotide sequence: TGCGCCAGCAGCTTGGGGGACTGGGAGGGCAATCAGCCCCAGCATTTT. Protein: CASSLGDWEGNQPQHF.

This clone came up a few times. This chain links TRBV7-2 with TRBJ1-1, with TRBD1 as a possible D gene (5 bases). The CDR3 runs to 15 residues. Trimming took 5 bases from V and 3 from J, leaving 16 bases between them. Germline V gives CDR1 SGHTA, CDR2 FQGNSA. CDR3 sequence (DNA): TGTGCCAGCAGCACCTTTACAGGAGTGTACACTGAAGCTTTCTTT. It codes for CASSTFTGVYTEAFF.

The chain recombines TRBV14 with TRBJ1-6, with D perhaps matching TRBD1 (6 bases). The CDR3 is 17 residues long. CDR1 is SGHDN, CDR2 FVKESK, per germline. The V end was cut by 5 bases, the J end by 0 bases, with 14 bases between. The CDR3 DNA sequence: TGTGCCAGCAGCTCTCACAGGGATAGCTCCTATAATTCACCCCTCCACTTT. It specifies CASSSHRDSSYNSPLHF. Supplemented by reference TRBV14 and TRBJ1-6, the full variable domain reads EAGVTQFPSHSVIEKGQTVTLRCDPISGHDNLYWYRRVMGKEIKFLLHFVKESKQDESGMPNNRFLAERTGGTYSTLKVQPAELEDSGVYFCASSSHRDSSYNSPLHFGNGTRLTVT.

This clone was observed once. The chain carries TRBV30 and TRBJ1-1; a weak D match, TRBD1 (6 bases). V lost 7 bases, J lost 5 bases, and 17 bases lay in between. This CDR3 has 13 amino acids. Germline values: CDR1 GTSNPN, CDR2 SVGIG (reference sequence). The CDR3 reads CAFRGSKGTEAFF. CDR3 coding DNA: TGTGCCTTTAGGGGGAGCAAAGGGACTGAAGCTTTCTTT.

The chain is built from TRBV29-1 and TRBJ2-7; D not resolved. Trimming cost V 4 bases and J 1 base, with 8 bases left between them. The CDR3 loop spans 12 amino acids. The germline V gene has CDR1 SQVTM and CDR2 ANQGSEA. The CDR3 DNA follows: TGCAGCGTTGGGGCAGCTTCCTACGAGCAGTACTTC. Translating it yields CSVGAASYEQYF.

The rearrangement links TRBV28 to TRBJ1-2; D uncertain. CDR1 is MDHEN, CDR2 SYDVKM, per germline. The CDR3 sequence is 11 residues long. Trimming removed 5 bases at V and 8 bases at J, with 9 bases between. The CDR3 is CASSELRGYTF. As DNA, the CDR3 is TGTGCCAGCAGTGAGCTACGGGGCTACACCTTC.

For the CDR3, the DNA is TGTGCCAGCAGGGAGGGACTAGCGGGGGCCTACGAGCAGTACTTC. It translates to CASREGLAGAYEQYF. V and J are TRBV2 and TRBJ2-7; 14 bases line up with TRBD2. This CDR3 spans 15 amino acids. The V gene end was trimmed by 6 bases and the J gene end by 2 bases; junction bases not matched to a gene: 3. Germline-derived CDR1 and CDR2 are SNHLY and FYNNEI.

The rearrangement uses TRBV7-5 and TRBJ2-5; the table's D gene call, TRBD1, was not cross checked with the DNA. TRBV7-5 has pseudogene status. The CDR3 is made up of 14 amino acids. The CDR3 region is CARSSTGGRETQYF. The CDR3 bases are TGTGCCAGAAGCTCTACAGGGGGACGGGAGACCCAGTACTTC.

This chain connects TRBV6-4 to TRBJ2-7; 8 nucleotides agree with TRBD1. Germline trimming cut 6 bases from V and 0 bases from J; bases unmatched to any gene: 10. The CDR3 loop spans 16 amino acids. Germline CDR1 reads MRHNA; CDR2 reads SNTAGT. The CDR3 loop reads CASSSHPGQASYEQYV. Here the CDR3 DNA reads TGTGCCAGCAGCTCTCATCCGGGACAGGCCTCCTACGAGCAGTACGTC.

The chain is built from TRBV18 and TRBJ2-2, with D perhaps TRBD2 (5 bases). The V end lost 4 bases, the J end lost 0 bases, and 18 bases lay between the germline ends. Germline values: CDR1 KGHSH, CDR2 LQKENI. This CDR3 contains 18 residues. CDR3 region: CASSRRGGRGPNTGELFF. Here the CDR3 DNA reads TGTGCCAGCTCACGACGCGGAGGCCGAGGCCCGAACACCGGGGAGCTGTTTTTT.

The J gene is TRBJ1-6, the V gene TRBV6-1; no clear D gene. Germline CDR1 is MNHNS and CDR2 is SASEGT. Trimming removed 0 bases from V and 10 bases from J, with 13 bases in between. This CDR3 is 15 amino acids long. CDR3 nucleotides: TGTGCCAGCAGTGAAGCGTACGGGGTAGGGTCACCCCTCCACTTT. Translating it yields CASSEAYGVGSPLHF.

This sequence joins TRBV5-1 and TRBJ1-4; no definite D call. Trimming removed 0 bases at V and 8 bases at J, with 20 bases between. The CDR3 length is 17 residues. Germline-derived CDR1 and CDR2 are SGHRS and YFSETQ. CDR3 in amino acids: CASSLAPSPSPREKLFF. CDR3 bases: TGCGCCAGCAGCTTGGCCCCGTCGCCCTCTCCCAGAGAAAAACTGTTTTTT.

The chain links TRBV5-6 to TRBJ2-3, with 7 bases lining up with TRBD1. Looked up from germline, CDR1 is SGHDT and CDR2 is YYEEEE. The J segment lost 5 bases and the V segment lost 3 bases, leaving 12 bases of the junction unmatched. This CDR3 comprises 16 residues. CDR3 region: CASSYEGAVLLDTQYF. In nucleotides, the CDR3 is TGTGCCAGCAGCTATGAGGGGGCTGTACTATTAGATACGCAGTATTTT.

V gene TRBV5-1 combines with J gene TRBJ1-1, with 10 positions matching TRBD1. The CDR3 is 15 amino acids. V dropped 0 bases and J dropped 12; count of bases not matched to a gene: 11. CDR1 SGHRS and CDR2 YFSETQ come from the germline V gene. CDR3 sequence: CASSLVPGQGLKTFF. CDR3 nucleotide sequence: TGCGCCAGCAGCTTGGTGCCGGGACAGGGGCTGAAGACTTTCTTT.

The chain carries TRBV9 and TRBJ2-5; TRBD1 aligns across 9 bases. CDR3 length equals 15 residues. The V and J ends lost 0 bases and 5 bases, in that order; junction bases with no gene match: 5. Per germline, CDR1 SGDLS and CDR2 YYNGEE. The CDR3 DNA sequence: TGTGCCAGCAGCGTAGAACAGGGGGCCGTGGAGACCCAGTACTTC. This encodes CASSVEQGAVETQYF.

This chain links TRBV7-2 with TRBJ1-2; unclear D gene. This CDR3 is 13 amino acids long. V was trimmed by 5 bases and J by 5 bases, leaving 12 bases between them. Germline V gives CDR1 SGHTA, CDR2 FQGNSA. The CDR3 DNA follows: TGTGCCAGCAGCCGTACAGAGCTATATGGCTACACCTTC. It specifies CASSRTELYGYTF.